This T cell receptor (beta chain) was sequenced in a study of CD8+ T cells in alopecia areata. Treatment indicated: oral pan-JAK inhibitor, 5-10 mg twice daily. RNA extraction and reverse transcription yielded cDNA as sequencing template. Only in-frame clones appear in the TCRdb table, and some are missing; sequencing was by immunoSEQ multiplex PCR. The table includes about 190,000 clones, 45% to 65% detected once. Germline V lookup: CDR1 SGHTA, CDR2 FQGNSA. V gave up 4 bases and J gave up 2 bases, with 16 bases separating them. The CDR3 has 16 amino acids. J is TRBJ2-3 and V is TRBV7-2; possibly TRBD2 for D (5 bases). The source material was CD4+ T cells sorted from blood, sampled at week 4, from a patient treated with tofacitinib. The clonotype was recovered from a human donor with alopecia areata. For the CDR3, the DNA is TGTGCCAGCAGCTACTCCCGGGGTCTAGTCACAGATACGCAGTATTTT. Translation: CASSYSRGLVTDTQYF. The whole variable domain, filled in from reference TRBV7-2 and TRBJ2-3, reads GAGVSQSPSNKVTEKGKDVELRCDPISGHTALYWYRQSLGQGLEFLIYFQGNSAPDKSGLPSDRFSAERTGGSVSTLTIQRTQQEDSAVYLCASSYSRGLVTDTQYFGPGTRLTVL.